Listed below are T cell receptor beta chains from one sample, sequenced in a study of T cell repertoires in cytomegalovirus infection. TCRdb re-derived calls from the reads in MiXCR, one entry per CDR3 protein. The table has some 480,000 distinct CDR3 sequences, 30% to 40% seen once. The antigens of these receptors remain unknown. Sequences were derived from cultured PBMCs, sampled from culture after CMV antigen stimulation. These receptors all come from a human donor in good health (CMV status not recorded). Some clones in this sample may be carry-over from other donors' samples. Each CDR3 is given with its conserved first and last residue. The D gene is left open where the match is weak. Clone size is not always given. Where it is, it says once, few, many or a class for expanded clones.

>-|TRBV12-3/TRBV12-4|TRBJ2-6|-
CASSAVFSGANVLTF
TGTGCCAGCAGTGCTGTATTCTCTGGGGCCAACGTCCTGACTTTC
>-|TRBV6-2/TRBV6-3|TRBJ2-6|-
CASKIGGANVLTF
TGTGCCAGCAAGATTGGGGGGGCCAACGTCCTGACTTTC
>-|TRBV4-1|TRBJ1-1|-
CASSQDWKNTEAFF
TGCGCCAGCAGCCAAGATTGGAAGAACACTGAAGCTTTCTTT
>TRBD1|TRBV7-2|TRBJ1-2|few
CASSSLDRGYDYTF
TGTGCCAGCAGCTCGTTGGACAGGGGCTATGACTACACCTTC
>-|TRBV6-2/TRBV6-3|TRBJ2-3|few
CASSPEGRAADTQYF
TGTGCCAGCAGTCCGGAGGGCAGGGCGGCAGATACGCAGTATTTT
>TRBD1|TRBV7-8|TRBJ1-1|many
CASSRVTGLGSTEAFF
TGTGCCAGCAGCAGAGTGACAGGGTTGGGGTCCACTGAAGCTTTCTTT
>TRBD2|TRBV19|TRBJ2-3|-
CASSQASGRPTDTQYF
TGTGCCAGTAGTCAAGCTAGCGGGAGACCCACAGATACGCAGTATTTT
>-|TRBV7-6|TRBJ2-2|many
CASSLNQANTGELFF
TGTGCCAGCAGCTTGAATCAGGCCAACACCGGGGAGCTGTTTTTT
>-|TRBV7-2|TRBJ2-6|many
CASSLALTFSGANVLTF
TGTGCCAGCAGCTTAGCGCTCACGTTCTCTGGGGCCAACGTCCTGACTTTC
>-|TRBV6-2/TRBV6-3|TRBJ2-7|-
CASSYGRVKDEQYF
TGTGCCAGCAGTTACGGCAGGGTTAAGGACGAGCAGTACTTC
>TRBD1|TRBV6-2/TRBV6-3|TRBJ1-2|-
CASSYQGALGYTF
TGTGCCAGCAGTTACCAGGGGGCGCTTGGCTACACCTTC
>TRBD2|TRBV6-5|TRBJ2-1|-
CASQGGRALNEQFF
TGTGCCAGCCAAGGCGGGAGGGCCCTCAATGAGCAGTTCTTC
>-|TRBV4-1|TRBJ2-1|-
CASSQPGREQFF
TGCGCCAGCAGCCAACCCGGCCGTGAGCAGTTCTTC
>TRBD2|TRBV12-3/TRBV12-4|TRBJ2-3|few
CASSLVSRGGLAERRDTQYF
TGTGCCAGCAGTTTAGTTTCCCGTGGGGGACTAGCGGAAAGACGGGATACGCAGTATTTT
>-|TRBV6-5|TRBJ1-6|-
CASSYLRDSPLHF
TGTGCCAGCAGTTACCTCCGAGACTCACCCCTCCACTTT
>TRBD2|TRBV4-1|TRBJ2-1|few
CASSQRLAGDSNEQFF
TGCGCCAGCAGCCAAAGACTAGCGGGAGACAGCAATGAGCAGTTCTTC
>-|TRBV20-1|TRBJ1-5|once
CSAPGRGGQPQHF
TGCAGTGCCCCGGGGAGGGGAGGTCAGCCCCAGCATTTT
>TRBD2|TRBV24-1|TRBJ2-1|few
CATRGRLAGSGQFF
TGTGCCACCCGAGGGCGACTAGCGGGATCCGGGCAGTTCTTC
>TRBD2|TRBV7-8|TRBJ2-2|-
CASSHLLTSGRVVSGELFF
TGTGCCAGCAGTCACCTCTTGACTAGCGGGAGGGTGGTTTCCGGGGAGCTGTTTTTT
>-|TRBV29-1|TRBJ2-1|-
CSVEEGDGLSYNEQFF
TGCAGCGTTGAAGAAGGGGACGGACTATCCTACAATGAGCAGTTCTTC
>-|TRBV20-1|TRBJ2-2|-
CSARDAANTGELFF
TGCAGTGCTAGAGATGCAGCGAACACCGGGGAGCTGTTTTTT
>-|TRBV7-2|TRBJ1-5|-
CASSSATLPQHF
TGTGCCAGCAGTTCAGCGACATTGCCCCAGCATTTT
>TRBD1|TRBV27|TRBJ1-5|-
CASSLSGGQGYYSNQPQHF
TGTGCCAGCAGTTTATCCGGAGGACAGGGTTATTATAGCAATCAGCCCCAGCATTTT
>-|TRBV30|TRBJ1-2|few
CAWSVGQGDGYTF
TGTGCCTGGAGTGTTGGTCAGGGAGATGGCTACACCTTC
>-|TRBV7-2|TRBJ1-1|few
CASSRTRDNTEAFF
TGTGCCAGCAGCCGTACTAGGGATAACACTGAAGCTTTCTTT
>-|TRBV4-3|TRBJ2-3|-
CASSQERRTRGSDTQYF
TGCGCCAGCAGCCAAGAACGCCGCACTCGAGGGTCAGATACGCAGTATTTT
>TRBD1|TRBV10-2|TRBJ2-2|few
CASSATGTGGELFF
TGCGCCAGCAGTGCGACAGGGACGGGCGGGGAGCTGTTTTTT
>-|TRBV7-2|TRBJ2-1|many
CASSLRLSFSYNEQFF
TGTGCCAGCAGCCTACGCTTATCTTTCTCCTACAATGAGCAGTTCTTC
>-|TRBV7-2|TRBJ1-5|-
CATSRNPSNQPQHF
TGTGCCACCTCGAGGAACCCTAGCAATCAGCCCCAGCATTTT
>TRBD2|TRBV4-1|TRBJ2-7|-
CASSQDDSGSSYEQYF
TGCGCCAGCAGCCAAGATGACAGCGGGAGCTCCTACGAGCAGTACTTC
>-|TRBV11-2|TRBJ2-5|-
CASSLGLRSLGETQYF
TGTGCCAGCAGCTTAGGATTGCGGTCCTTGGGGGAGACCCAGTACTTC
>TRBD2|TRBV29-1|TRBJ2-1|-
CSVPGLAGDLVYEQFF
TGCAGCGTTCCGGGACTAGCGGGAGATTTGGTCTATGAGCAGTTCTTC
>TRBD1|TRBV10-3|TRBJ2-7|-
CAISGTDRVYEQYF
TGTGCCATCAGTGGGACGGACAGGGTGTACGAGCAGTACTTC
>-|TRBV19|TRBJ2-7|-
CASSDTGAEGYEQYF
TGTGCCAGTAGTGACACAGGAGCCGAGGGTTACGAGCAGTACTTC
>-|TRBV7-8|TRBJ2-7|few
CASSLGMASYEQYF
TGTGCCAGCAGCTTGGGAATGGCGTCCTACGAGCAGTACTTC
>-|TRBV4-1|TRBJ2-5|-
CASSQTGLGRETQYF
TGCGCCAGCAGCCAGACGGGACTCGGTAGGGAGACCCAGTACTTC
>TRBD2|TRBV7-2|TRBJ2-3|many
CASSLVGGRGTDTQYF
TGTGCCAGCAGCTTAGTGGGCGGGAGGGGCACAGATACGCAGTATTTT
>-|TRBV7-6|TRBJ2-5|-
CASSFTGRIQETQYF
TGTGCCAGCAGCTTTACGGGACGGATCCAAGAGACCCAGTACTTC
>TRBD1|TRBV5-1|TRBJ1-1|-
CASSFGQGASTEAFF
TGCGCCAGCAGCTTTGGTCAGGGGGCGTCCACTGAAGCTTTCTTT
>-|TRBV7-6|TRBJ2-3|few
CASSLGRQFTDTQYF
TGTGCCAGCAGCTTAGGCAGACAGTTCACAGATACGCAGTATTTT
>-|TRBV11-2|TRBJ2-1|-
CASSPRILNEQFF
TGTGCCAGCAGCCCCCGGATTTTGAATGAGCAGTTCTTC
>TRBD1|TRBV6-2/TRBV6-3|TRBJ2-7|-
CANSPRDRSSYEQYF
TGTGCCAACAGTCCCCGGGACAGGAGCTCCTACGAGCAGTACTTC
>-|TRBV25-1|TRBJ1-3|-
CASSESRVSGNTIYF
TGTGCCAGCAGTGAATCCAGAGTTTCAGGAAACACCATATATTTT
>-|TRBV4-3|TRBJ2-3|-
CASSQARAWGDTQYF
TGCGCCAGCAGCCAAGCGAGGGCGTGGGGGGATACGCAGTATTTT
>-|TRBV29-1|TRBJ2-7|-
CSGGGSSYEQYF
TGCAGTGGGGGTGGTAGCTCCTACGAGCAGTACTTC
>-|TRBV6-5|TRBJ2-7|few
CASSSATEERRQYF
TGTGCCAGCAGTTCCGCGACGGAAGAGCGACGGCAGTACTTC
>-|TRBV7-6|TRBJ2-7|-
CASSSRRTRSSYEQYF
TGTGCCAGCAGCTCGCGGCGGACCAGGAGCTCCTACGAGCAGTACTTC
>-|TRBV11-1|TRBJ2-2|-
CASRVANTGELFF
TGTGCCAGCAGAGTGGCGAACACCGGGGAGCTGTTTTTT
>-|TRBV28|TRBJ1-3|-
CASSTQGRGGNTIYF
TGTGCCAGCAGTACTCAGGGTCGGGGTGGAAACACCATATATTTT
>TRBD2|TRBV28|TRBJ2-5|few
CASSSASGGRETQYF
TGTGCCAGCAGTTCGGCTAGCGGGGGCCGGGAGACCCAGTACTTC